Detailed here is one T cell receptor beta chain. Its antigen remains unknown. This entry comes from a study of T-cell reconstitution after alpha-beta-depleted transplantation in children. Study-wide points: Expanded graft clones, several hundred of them, were reportedly the source of alpha-beta T cells about two months after transplant. T-cell counts and diversity were attributed mostly to newly produced T cells one year after transplant.

Germline V gene sequence: CDR1 SGHKS, CDR2 YYEKEE (reference sequence). The CDR3 loop spans 16 amino acids. The V end lost 0 bases, the J end lost 3 bases, and 13 bases lay between the germline ends. Preparation of the TCRbeta library was carried out with unique molecular identifiers. TCRdb analysed the PCR reads with MiXCR anew, one entry per CDR3 protein. The sample shows hundreds of thousands of distinct CDR3 sequences, around 7.7% of them seen only once. The chain combines TRBV5-5 with TRBJ1-5; tentative D call: TRBD1 (5 bases). The TCR comes from a male patient aged 2-15 years who had a stem cell transplant for acute myeloid leukemia, so the T cells may come from the graft donor. The specimen comprised PBMCs, mostly from graft donor cells, sampled 360 days after TCRalphabeta/CD19-depleted stem cell transplant. The CDR3 loop reads CASSLGGRLLNQPQHF. The DNA for the CDR3 is TGTGCCAGCAGCTTGGGGGGACGGCTACTCAATCAGCCCCAGCATTTT.